One sample yielded the 29 T cell receptor beta chains listed below, sequenced in a study of PD-1 blockade in classical Hodgkin lymphoma. Time point noted: cycle 4 day 1 (C4D1), after 5 to 7 weeks of nivolumab. With no exception, relapse followed autologous stem cell transplantation in all patients, and brentuximab vedotin exposure varied. Clones were sequenced by immunoSEQ multiplex PCR, and TCRdb holds only the in-frame ones, with some missing. This table has tens of thousands of clones, over 65% appearing once. This sample comprised peripheral blood mononuclear cells (PBMCs), obtained before the fourth cycle of nivolumab. The receptors shown here come from a human donor with classical Hodgkin lymphoma.

The chain carries TRBV9 and TRBJ1-1, with unresolved D. Trimming left V 0 bases short and J 3 bases short, with 9 bases between. This CDR3 is 14 amino acids long. Looked up from germline, CDR1 is SGDLS and CDR2 is YYNGEE. The CDR3 here is CASSVVNGDTEAFF. Written as DNA, the CDR3 is TGTGCCAGCAGCGTAGTAAATGGGGACACTGAAGCTTTCTTT.

This clone was counted only a few times. J is TRBJ2-1 and V is TRBV4-3; no definite D call. The CDR3 consists of 16 residues. Germline V gives CDR1 LGHNA, CDR2 YSLEER. V lost 1 base and J lost 0, with 10 bases in between. The CDR3 loop reads CASSQVVESSYNEQFF. CDR3 DNA: TGCGCCAGCAGCCAAGTGGTGGAGAGCTCCTACAATGAGCAGTTCTTC.

The CDR3 nucleotides read TGTGCCAGCAGCTTAGAGGGGTCAATCTACAATGAGCAGTTCTTC. As protein: CASSLEGSIYNEQFF. J is TRBJ2-1 and V is TRBV7-2; D may be TRBD1 (5 bases). Germline-derived CDR1 and CDR2 are SGHTA and FQGNSA. There are 15 residues in the CDR3. The V end was cut by 1 base, the J end by 3 bases, with 10 bases between. Full variable domain (outside the CDR3, taken from reference TRBV7-2 and TRBJ2-1): GAGVSQSPSNKVTEKGKDVELRCDPISGHTALYWYRQSLGQGLEFLIYFQGNSAPDKSGLPSDRFSAERTGGSVSTLTIQRTQQEDSAVYLCASSLEGSIYNEQFFGPGTRLTVL.

This sequence joins TRBV5-4 and TRBJ2-5; D ambiguous. This CDR3 has 13 residues. Germline V gene data show CDR1 as SGHNT and CDR2 as YYREEE (reference sequence). V was trimmed by 4 bases and J by 1 base, leaving 8 bases between them. The CDR3 bases are TGTGCCAGCAGCCTCCCTGTCCAAGAGACCCAGTACTTC. This sequence encodes CASSLPVQETQYF.

The chain combines TRBV9 with TRBJ2-7; D gene uncertain. The CDR3 runs 14 residues. V shed 0 bases and J shed 2 bases, with 9 bases lying between them. The germline V gene has CDR1 SGDLS and CDR2 YYNGEE. The CDR3 here is CASSVEDAAYEQYF. The CDR3 DNA sequence: TGTGCCAGCAGCGTAGAGGACGCAGCCTACGAGCAGTACTTC.

J is TRBJ2-3 and V is TRBV7-2; 11 bases line up with TRBD2. Per the germline V gene, CDR1 is SGHTA and CDR2 is FQGNSA. This CDR3 spans 16 amino acids. Trimming cost V 1 base and J 4 bases; bases outside gene matches: 4. The CDR3 nucleotides read TGTGCCAGCAGCTTAGAACTAGCGGGGGTTTCAGATACGCAGTATTTT. Translating gives CASSLELAGVSDTQYF.

The CDR3 nucleotides are TGTGCCAGTAGTGGAGGGACAGGGGGTTTGTACGAGCAGTACTTC. It yields the protein CASSGGTGGLYEQYF. This sequence joins TRBV19 and TRBJ2-7; 11 bases match TRBD1. After removal of 5 bases from V and 4 bases from J, the junction contained 7 bases not matched to a gene. CDR3 length equals 15 residues. Germline CDR1 LNHDA, CDR2 SQIVND (reference sequence).

The J gene is TRBJ2-1, the V gene TRBV7-9, with 7 bases fitting TRBD2. Germline V gene data show CDR1 as SEHNR and CDR2 as FQNEAQ (reference sequence). The V segment lost 6 bases and the J segment 0 bases; nucleotides outside the gene matches: 2. The CDR3 runs to 14 residues. In DNA form, the CDR3 reads TGTGCCAGCAGTCTAGCGGACTCCTACAATGAGCAGTTCTTC. It codes for CASSLADSYNEQFF.

The chain links TRBV6-5 to TRBJ2-1; 9 bases are shared with TRBD1. This CDR3 is 16 amino acids long. CDR1 MNHEY and CDR2 SVGAGI come from the germline V gene. V was pared by 4 bases and J by 3 bases, with 7 bases of the junction left unmatched. CDR3 region: CASSSSTGGNYNEQFF. CDR3 nucleotides: TGTGCCAGCAGTTCCTCGACAGGGGGAAACTACAATGAGCAGTTCTTC.

In its sample, this clone was seen a few times. The chain uses TRBV7-6 and TRBJ2-5; D uncertain. Germline CDR1 SGHVS, CDR2 FNYEAQ. CDR3 size: 14 residues. V lost 0 bases, J lost 5 bases, and 10 bases lay in between. DNA of the CDR3: TGTGCCAGCAGCTTAGCTGGCCGCAGCGAGACCCAGTACTTC. Translating gives CASSLAGRSETQYF.

The rearrangement joins TRBV6-6 to TRBJ2-3; unclear D gene. CDR1 is MNHNY, CDR2 SVGAGI, per germline (reference sequence). There are 13 residues in the CDR3. Trimming shortened V by 0 bases and J by 1 base, and 2 bases separated the two germline ends. DNA for the CDR3: TGTGCCAGCAGTTACTCGGGCACAGATACGCAGTATTTT. Protein sequence: CASSYSGTDTQYF.

The J gene is TRBJ2-5, the V gene TRBV5-6; TRBD2 aligns across 13 bases. CDR1 is SGHDT, CDR2 YYEEEE, per germline. The V segment lost 2 bases and the J segment 5 bases; nucleotides outside the gene matches: 12. The CDR3 has 18 amino acids. The CDR3 sequence: CASSLLSGTSGAGETQYF. CDR3 DNA: TGTGCCAGCAGCTTATTATCCGGGACTAGCGGGGCGGGGGAGACCCAGTACTTC.

The chain combines TRBV29-1 with TRBJ2-3; D call uncertain. The CDR3 is 13 amino acids. The germline V gene encodes CDR1 SQVTM and CDR2 ANQGSEA. The germline V and J ends were trimmed by 4 bases and 1 base, with 9 bases remaining between them. CDR3 bases: TGCAGCGTTGTGCACTCCGGCACAGATACGCAGTATTTT. It translates to CSVVHSGTDTQYF.

The chain combines TRBV5-4 with TRBJ1-4, with TRBD1 matching 8 bases. Germline V lookup: CDR1 SGHNT, CDR2 YYREEE (reference sequence). This CDR3 comprises 14 residues. V was pared by 4 bases and J by 8 bases, with 7 bases of the junction left unmatched. Here the CDR3 DNA reads TGTGCCAGCAGCCCGGACAGGGTTCCCGAAAAACTGTTTTTT. Its protein is CASSPDRVPEKLFF.

V and J are TRBV12-5 and TRBJ2-1; TRBD2 might be the D (7 bases). CDR1 and CDR2 from the germline V gene are LGHNT and FRNRAP. V was cut by 5 bases and J by 4 bases, with 21 bases left in between. The CDR3 extends over 17 amino acids. In DNA, the CDR3 is TGTGCTAGTGGTCCGGAAGGCGGGGGCCGAGGGTACAATGAGCAGTTCTTC. Amino acids: CASGPEGGGRGYNEQFF.

This clone was observed a few times. V gene TRBV5-5 combines with J gene TRBJ1-2; perhaps TRBD1 as D (5 bases). Germline lookup yields CDR1 SGHKS and CDR2 YYEKEE (reference sequence). This CDR3 comprises 14 residues. V gave up 0 bases and J gave up 4 bases, with 10 bases separating them. CDR3 sequence (DNA): TGTGCCAGCAGCTTGGATCCGGGGGTCTATGGCTACACCTTC. It codes for CASSLDPGVYGYTF.

This clone was picked up one time. This sequence joins TRBV29-1 and TRBJ1-2; no reliable D call. Germline CDR1 is SQVTM and CDR2 is ANQGSEA. Trimming shortened V by 4 bases and J by 0 bases, and 12 bases separated the two germline ends. CDR3 size: 14 residues. The CDR3 coding sequence is TGCAGCGTTGTGGAAGAGACATCTAACTATGGCTACACCTTC. The encoded protein is CSVVEETSNYGYTF.

The chain joins TRBV18 to TRBJ1-3; the D is unclear. V lost 4 bases to trimming and J lost 0 bases, with 10 bases between them. Germline V gives CDR1 KGHSH, CDR2 LQKENI. The CDR3 length is 15 residues. The chain's CDR3 is CASSQRPPSGNTIYF. The CDR3, as DNA: TGTGCCAGCTCACAGAGGCCACCCTCTGGAAACACCATATATTTT.

The chain joins TRBV28 to TRBJ2-7; D gene ambiguous. Trimming cost V 2 bases and J 0 bases, with 17 bases left between them. There are 17 residues in the CDR3. The germline CDR1 and CDR2 sequences are MDHEN and SYDVKM. The CDR3 DNA reads TGTGCCAGCAGTTTAACCCCGTGGCAGCAGGACTCCTACGAGCAGTACTTC. This codes for CASSLTPWQQDSYEQYF.

The chain combines TRBV15 with TRBJ2-5; D unresolved. CDR3 length: 14 residues. CDR1 is LNHNV and CDR2 is YYDKDF in the germline V gene (reference sequence). Trimming pared 1 base from V and 7 bases from J, leaving 13 bases between. The DNA for the CDR3 is TGTGCCACCAGCAGAGTGGAAGCTTCAGGGACCCAGTACTTC. It codes for CATSRVEASGTQYF.

V and J are TRBV13 and TRBJ2-5; D is undetermined. The CDR3 is 13 amino acids. Germline V gene data show CDR1 as PRHDT and CDR2 as FYEKMQ (reference sequence). V lost 0 bases to trimming and J lost 4 bases, with 6 bases between them. The CDR3 DNA follows: TGTGCCAGCAGCTTAGGTCTCGGAGAGACCCAGTACTTC. This encodes CASSLGLGETQYF.

This clone was observed once. The chain employs TRBV5-1 and TRBJ1-5; D not resolved. V was clipped by 2 bases and J by 1 base, with 10 bases between them. Germline CDR1 and CDR2: SGHRS and YFSETQ. The CDR3 has 15 amino acids. For the CDR3, the DNA is TGCGCCAGCAGCTTAGGCGGAATAAGCAATCAGCCCCAGCATTTT. The encoded protein is CASSLGGISNQPQHF.

The genes are TRBV5-1 and TRBJ2-6; D possibly corresponds to TRBD2 (6 bases). The CDR3 sequence is 15 residues long. V dropped 5 bases and J dropped 2 bases, with 11 bases sitting between them. The V gene's germline CDR1 is SGHRS and CDR2 YFSETQ. The chain's CDR3 is CASSTGSAGANVLTF. The CDR3 DNA is TGCGCCAGCAGTACCGGGAGTGCTGGGGCCAACGTCCTGACTTTC.

The gene calls are TRBV18 and TRBJ2-7; 7 nucleotides match TRBD1. Germline CDR1 KGHSH, CDR2 LQKENI. The CDR3 is 13 amino acids. J gave up 12 bases and V 2 bases, and 10 bases lay outside the gene matches. Here the CDR3 DNA reads TGTGCCAGCTCACCAGGCCAGGGGGTTGAGTGGTACTTC. It is translated as CASSPGQGVEWYF.

This clone was detected a few times. The chain is built from TRBV20-1 and TRBJ1-2, with D possibly TRBD1 on 5 matching bases. Germline lookup yields CDR1 DFQATT and CDR2 SNEGSKA (reference sequence). The ends were cut back, 7 bases at V and 8 bases at J, with 11 bases in the middle. CDR3 size: 10 residues. CDR3 nucleotide sequence: TGCAGTGTAAAGGGGTTGGGCTACACCTTC. This gives the protein CSVKGLGYTF.

The chain joins TRBV12-2 to TRBJ2-7. TRBV12-2 counts as a pseudogene. There are 16 residues in the CDR3. CDR3 nucleotide sequence: TGTGCAAGTCGCTTGCTAGGGGTCGAGAGGGCCTACGAGCAGTACTTC. As protein: CASRLLGVERAYEQYF.

This chain links TRBV2 with TRBJ2-7, with D possibly being TRBD2 (7 bases). CDR3 length: 15 amino acids. Trimming left V 1 base short and J 1 base short, with 11 bases between. Germline CDR1 and CDR2: SNHLY and FYNNEI. The CDR3 DNA is TGTGCCAGCAGTGAAGAGGCGGGGGCATCCTACGAGCAGTACTTC. Its translation is CASSEEAGASYEQYF. Looking up the rest from reference TRBV2 and TRBJ2-7 gives the full variable domain: EPEVTQTPSHQVTQMGQEVILRCVPISNHLYFYWYRQILGQKVEFLVSFYNNEISEKSEIFDDQFSVERPDGSNFTLKIRSTKLEDSAMYFCASSEEAGASYEQYFGPGTRLTVT.

The V gene is TRBV18, the J gene TRBJ2-5; TRBD2 agrees at 9 bases. With 10 bases clipped from V and 0 bases from J, the junction kept 18 bases outside the gene matches. This CDR3 is built from 18 residues. CDR1 KGHSH and CDR2 LQKENI come from the germline V gene. The CDR3 nucleotides are TGTGCCACCTGCGGGGGAGGCGGGGGGGCCTTCTACCAAGAGACCCAGTACTTC. Amino acid sequence: CATCGGGGGAFYQETQYF.

The chain recombines TRBV29-1 with TRBJ2-7; D is ambiguous. Trimming took off 1 base at V and 0 bases at J, with 7 bases between the two ends. The CDR3 extends over 13 amino acids. CDR1 is SQVTM and CDR2 is ANQGSEA in the germline V gene. Written as DNA, the CDR3 is TGCAGCGTTGAAGGCAGTTCCTCCTACGAGCAGTACTTC. It codes for CSVEGSSSYEQYF.